This paragraph reports one T cell receptor beta chain. This entry is derived from a study of blood T cell repertoires in COVID-19. Study context: Italy, Spain and the United States were the sources of the convalescent and acute COVID-19 samples. Nucleic acid was either cDNA or gDNA, and it came from T cells, B-cell-depleted T cells, or PBMCs.

Germline V lookup: CDR1 ENHRY, CDR2 SYGVKD. V lost 6 bases to trimming and J lost 7 bases, with 10 bases between them. This CDR3 is built from 13 residues. The Seattle patients, enrolled during active infection, were followed longitudinally. Assay: immunoSEQ multiplex PCR; the TCRdb copy retains only in-frame clones and omits some. The sample holds 60,000 to 65,000 clones; 65% to 90% are singletons and the top ten take roughly 10%. The material sequenced was peripheral blood. This clonotype was obtained from a man in his fifties or sixties with COVID-19, enrolled during active disease. The chain has TRBV10-3 and TRBJ1-6; D call uncertain. CDR3 bases: TGTGCCATCAGAGACACATCAAATTCACCCCTCCACTTT. Its translation: CAIRDTSNSPLHF.